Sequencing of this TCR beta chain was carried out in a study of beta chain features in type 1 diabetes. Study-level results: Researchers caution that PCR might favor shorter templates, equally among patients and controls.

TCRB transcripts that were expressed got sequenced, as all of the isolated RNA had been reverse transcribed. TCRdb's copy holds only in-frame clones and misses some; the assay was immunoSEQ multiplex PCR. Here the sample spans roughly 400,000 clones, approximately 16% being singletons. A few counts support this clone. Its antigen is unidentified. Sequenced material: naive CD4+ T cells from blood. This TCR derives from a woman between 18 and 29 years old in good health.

The CDR3 coding sequence is TGTGCCTGGAGTGGACTTGTCCAAGAGACCCAGTACTTC. As protein: CAWSGLVQETQYF. This chain links TRBV30 with TRBJ2-5; no firm D call. V lost 1 base and J lost 1, with 7 bases in between. Germline loops: CDR1 GTSNPN, CDR2 SVGIG (reference sequence). There are 13 residues in the CDR3.